The present entry profiles one T cell receptor beta chain with its context. Antigen: not known. These data are taken from a study of T cell responses to AZD1222 COVID-19 vaccine. Study-level results: Sampled repertoires all dated from after the peak T cell response.

V gave up 5 bases and J gave up 5 bases, with 19 bases separating them. Per the germline V gene, CDR1 is GTSNPN and CDR2 is SVGIG (reference sequence). The CDR3 is made up of 14 amino acids. The assay was immunoSEQ multiplex PCR, and TCRdb's table has in-frame clones only and misses some. The data hold approximately 98,000 clones, with about 86% observed a single time. The rearrangement links TRBV30 to TRBJ2-7, with TRBD1 as a possible D gene (6 bases). The sequencing here drew on peripheral blood, taken on day 0 of AZD1222 vaccination. This sequence originates from an adult in good health. CDR3 coding DNA: TGTGCCTGGGCCCCAATGAGACAGGCCGACGAGCAGTACTTC. It yields the protein CAWAPMRQADEQYF.